The clone carrying this TCR beta chain was picked up many times. This sample was taken from a study of human T cells and chemical hapten exposure. For the study at large: 2% DPC applied to an approximately 2 cm by approximately 2 cm arm area sensitized donors. Patch testing placed 0.01% DPC on the upper back, with readings at 6 days.

In the original processing: Sample TCR counts, which ranged from roughly 20,000 to 750,000, had a median of approximately 100,000. In TCRdb, the RACE reads were re-called with MiXCR into one record per CDR3 protein. These V and J calls originate from TCRdb's pipeline instead of the authors' own analysis. The sample comprises 50,000 to 70,000 distinct CDR3 sequences, around 12% of which are singletons, and roughly 2.6% rests with the top ten. Specified time point: patch test 3, about 24 weeks after DPC sensitization. Indicated treatment: therapeutic diphenylcyclopropenone sensitization with weekly scalp DPC. The CDR3 spans 15 residues. CDR1 and CDR2 (germline): SQVTM, ANQGSEA. The V end lost 4 bases, the J end lost 1 base, and 11 bases lay between the germline ends.

The sequences come from whole blood, collected in connection with sensitization to the hapten diphenylcyclopropenone (DPC). The chain is built from TRBV29-1 and TRBJ2-6; perhaps TRBD1 as D (5 bases). The receptor comes from a young man with alopecia areata. Some clones in this sample may be carry-over from other donors' samples. The CDR3 DNA reads TGCAGCGTTGCTTTAGGACATTCTGGGGCCAACGTCCTGACTTTC. It translates to CSVALGHSGANVLTF.